The subject of this entry is one T cell receptor beta chain. Its antigen is unknown. Primers for the PCR totalled 60 Vbeta and 13 Jbeta. In the authors' methods: Roughly 83 million unique TCR beta chains, roughly 11 million of them shared, were counted by a later analysis. The repertoire was sequenced with immunoSEQ multiplex PCR; TCRdb's copy has only in-frame clones and lacks some. The D gene and trimming were derived from the DNA, and the V and J assignments and clone size from that table. This table holds fewer than 95,000 clones, 60% to 70% found once. The data were taken from a study of cytomegalovirus exposure and HLA in healthy donors. Study summary: A data release that came early held approximately 92 million unique TCRs from HLA-typed donors. Study findings and constraints: TCR beta sequences reportedly predicted most subjects' HLA-A and HLA-B alleles accurately. In a later analysis, CMV-associated beta chains were mostly HLA-associated, it appeared.

This CDR3 contains 15 residues. The V gene end was trimmed by 5 bases and the J gene end by 1 base; junction bases not matched to a gene: 7. In germline, CDR1 is LNHNV, CDR2 YYDKDF (reference sequence). V usage is TRBV15 and J usage is TRBJ2-7; 8 nucleotides line up with TRBD1. Sequenced input: PBMCs. The TCR sequence derives from a woman aged 25 to 45 in good health and CMV-seronegative. In DNA form, the CDR3 reads TGTGCCACCAGCCCCAGGACAGGGCCGTCCTACGAGCAGTACTTC. Protein: CATSPRTGPSYEQYF.